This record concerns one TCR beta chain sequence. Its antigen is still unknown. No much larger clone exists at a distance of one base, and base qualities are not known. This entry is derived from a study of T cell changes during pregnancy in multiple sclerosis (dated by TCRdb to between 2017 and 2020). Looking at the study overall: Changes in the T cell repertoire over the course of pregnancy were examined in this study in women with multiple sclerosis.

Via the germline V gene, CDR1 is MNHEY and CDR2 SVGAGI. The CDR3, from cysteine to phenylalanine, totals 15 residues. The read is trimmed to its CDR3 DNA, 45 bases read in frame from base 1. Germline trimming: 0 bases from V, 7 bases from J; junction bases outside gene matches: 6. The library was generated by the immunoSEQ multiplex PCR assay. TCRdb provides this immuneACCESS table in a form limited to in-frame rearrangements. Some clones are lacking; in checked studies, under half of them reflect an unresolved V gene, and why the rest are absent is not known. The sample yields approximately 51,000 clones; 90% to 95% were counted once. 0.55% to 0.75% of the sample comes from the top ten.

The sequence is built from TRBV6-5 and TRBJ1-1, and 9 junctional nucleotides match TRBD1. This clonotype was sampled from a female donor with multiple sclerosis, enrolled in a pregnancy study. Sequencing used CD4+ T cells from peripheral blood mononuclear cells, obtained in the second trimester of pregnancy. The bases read TGTGCCAGCAGTTACTCGACAGGGGGAGAGAGTGAAGCTTTCTTT. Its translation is CASSYSTGGESEAFF.